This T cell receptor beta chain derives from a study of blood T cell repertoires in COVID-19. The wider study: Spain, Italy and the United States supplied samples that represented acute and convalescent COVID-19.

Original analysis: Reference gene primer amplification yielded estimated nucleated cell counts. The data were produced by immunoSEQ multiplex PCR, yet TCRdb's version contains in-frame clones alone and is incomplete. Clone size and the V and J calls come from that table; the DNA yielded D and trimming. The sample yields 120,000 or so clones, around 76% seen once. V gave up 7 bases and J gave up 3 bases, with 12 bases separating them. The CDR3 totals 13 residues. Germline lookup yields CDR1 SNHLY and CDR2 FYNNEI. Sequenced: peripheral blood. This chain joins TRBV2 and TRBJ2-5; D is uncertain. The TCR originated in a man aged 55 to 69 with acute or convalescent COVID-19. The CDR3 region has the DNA TGTGCCAGCATTCTTTCCCGAGAAGAGACCCAGTACTTC. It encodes CASILSREETQYF. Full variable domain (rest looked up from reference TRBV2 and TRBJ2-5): EPEVTQTPSHQVTQMGQEVILRCVPISNHLYFYWYRQILGQKVEFLVSFYNNEISEKSEIFDDQFSVERPDGSNFTLKIRSTKLEDSAMYFCASILSREETQYFGPGTRLLVL.